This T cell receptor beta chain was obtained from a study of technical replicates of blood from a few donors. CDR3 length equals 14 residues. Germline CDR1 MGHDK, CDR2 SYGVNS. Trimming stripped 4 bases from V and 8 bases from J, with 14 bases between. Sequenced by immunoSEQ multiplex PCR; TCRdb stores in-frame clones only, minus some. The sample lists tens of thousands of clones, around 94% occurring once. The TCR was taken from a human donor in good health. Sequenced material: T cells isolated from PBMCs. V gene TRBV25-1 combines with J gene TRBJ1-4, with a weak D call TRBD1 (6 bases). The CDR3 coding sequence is TGTGCCAGCAGTGCTAGGGACATACCCGAAAAACTGTTTTTT. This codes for CASSARDIPEKLFF.